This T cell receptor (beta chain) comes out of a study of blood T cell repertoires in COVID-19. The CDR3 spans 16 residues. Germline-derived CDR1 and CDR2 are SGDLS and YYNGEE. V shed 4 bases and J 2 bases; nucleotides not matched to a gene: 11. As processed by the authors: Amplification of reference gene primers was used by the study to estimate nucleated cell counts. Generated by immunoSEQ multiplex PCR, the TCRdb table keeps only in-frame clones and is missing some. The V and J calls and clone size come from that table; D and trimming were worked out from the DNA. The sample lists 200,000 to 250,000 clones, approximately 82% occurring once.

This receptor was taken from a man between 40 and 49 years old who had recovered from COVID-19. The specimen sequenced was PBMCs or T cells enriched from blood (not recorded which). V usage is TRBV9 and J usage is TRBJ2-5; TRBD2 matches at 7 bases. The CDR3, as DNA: TGTGCCAGCAGCTTGTCGGGGCTAGCGGTTCAAGAGACCCAGTACTTC. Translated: CASSLSGLAVQETQYF.